The 26 T cell receptor beta chains in this list originate from one sample, sequenced in a study of T cell repertoires in cytomegalovirus infection. One entry per CDR3 protein results from TCRdb running MiXCR on the reads. This sample carries some 200,000 distinct CDR3 sequences, around 35% of them seen once, and the ten largest clones take approximately 59%. These receptors have no known antigen. The sequences come from CD8+ T cells from cultured PBMCs, collected from culture after CMV antigen stimulation. The receptor source for this set is a human donor in good health (CMV status not recorded). Some clones in this sample may be carry-over from other donors' samples.

V usage is TRBV10-3 and J usage is TRBJ2-2; D might be TRBD1 (6 bases). V was cut by 2 bases and J by 6 bases, with 13 bases left in between. CDR1 is ENHRY, CDR2 SYGVKD, per germline. The CDR3 extends over 15 amino acids. CDR3 nucleotide sequence: TGTGCCATCAGTGAGGAACAGGGCAGGGCCGGGGAGCTGTTTTTT. Encoded protein: CAISEEQGRAGELFF.

The chain links TRBV20-1 to TRBJ2-7, with 8 positions matching TRBD1. This CDR3 is 15 amino acids long. V lost 3 bases and J lost 1; bases outside the gene matches: 8. Looked up from germline, CDR1 is DFQATT and CDR2 is SNEGSKA (reference sequence). The CDR3 nucleotides are TGCAGTGCTAGGGCTCCGGGACAGGAGTCCTACGAGCAGTACTTC. Protein product: CSARAPGQESYEQYF.

Only one count was recorded for this clonotype. V and J are TRBV6-2 or TRBV6-3 and TRBJ2-7; the match to TRBD2 covers 11 bases. Trimming took 8 bases from V and 4 from J; bases not matched to a gene: 7. The CDR3 length is 14 residues. Germline CDR1 is MNHEY and CDR2 is SVGEGT. The CDR3 sequence: CASQTSGVPYEQYF. CDR3 coding DNA: TGTGCCAGCCAGACTAGCGGGGTGCCGTACGAGCAGTACTTC.

This clonotype was detected only a few times. The genes are TRBV28 and TRBJ1-5, with 7 bases fitting TRBD1. CDR1 is MDHEN and CDR2 is SYDVKM in the germline V gene. After removal of 5 bases from V and 6 bases from J, the junction contained 10 bases not matched to a gene. The CDR3 loop spans 15 amino acids. CDR3 sequence reads: CASSSWVGGVQPQHF. For the CDR3, the DNA is TGTGCCAGCAGTAGCTGGGTAGGGGGCGTTCAGCCCCAGCATTTT. Complete variable domain (other parts from reference TRBV28 and TRBJ1-5): DVKVTQSSRYLVKRTGEKVFLECVQDMDHENMFWYRQDPGLGLRLIYFSYDVKMKEKGDIPEGYSVSREKKERFSLILESASTNQTSMYLCASSSWVGGVQPQHFGDGTRLSIL.

The gene calls are TRBV12-3 or TRBV12-4 and TRBJ2-7; TRBD1 matches 10 bases. V shed 5 bases and J 6 bases; nucleotides not matched to a gene: 10. CDR3 length equals 15 residues. In DNA form, the CDR3 reads TGTGCCAGCAGTCCAGGACCGGGACAGGGGTTCGAGCAGTACTTC. This encodes CASSPGPGQGFEQYF.

The V and J genes are TRBV20-1 and TRBJ2-4; maybe TRBD2 (6 bases). The germline V gene encodes CDR1 DFQATT and CDR2 SNEGSKA (reference sequence). Trimming stripped 1 base from V and 8 bases from J, with 24 bases between. The CDR3 is 17 residues long. CDR3 coding DNA: TGCAGTGCTAGAGCTAGATTGGGGGGTCCTGCCAGGGACATTCAGTACTTC. Encoded protein: CSARARLGGPARDIQYF.

The J gene is TRBJ2-7, the V gene TRBV12-3 or TRBV12-4; 7 bases match TRBD1. With V trimmed by 2 bases and J by 3 bases, 4 bases remained unmatched. This CDR3 spans 14 amino acids. The CDR3 DNA follows: TGTGCCAGCAGTTTAAACGGACAGGACTACGAGCAGTACTTC. Its translation: CASSLNGQDYEQYF.

The V and J genes are TRBV7-6 and TRBJ2-7; D possibly corresponds to TRBD1 (5 bases). Germline CDR1 is SGHVS and CDR2 is FNYEAQ. V was pared by 5 bases and J by 0 bases, with 8 bases between. The CDR3 has 13 amino acids. In DNA form, the CDR3 reads TGTGCCAGCAGCGACAGATACTCCTACGAGCAGTACTTC. It specifies CASSDRYSYEQYF.

The CDR3 sequence: CASSYLAGGVEQFF. The CDR3 DNA reads as TGTGCCAGCAGCTATCTAGCGGGGGGGGTAGAGCAGTTCTTC. The genes are TRBV7-9 and TRBJ2-1, with 12 bases aligning to TRBD2. V dropped 4 bases and J dropped 10; count of bases not matched to a gene: 5. Germline CDR1 is SEHNR and CDR2 is FQNEAQ (reference sequence). This CDR3 is built from 14 residues.

The chain is built from TRBV27 and TRBJ1-2, with 12 positions matching TRBD1. Germline V CDR1 and CDR2: MNHEY, SMNVEV (reference sequence). The CDR3 runs 15 residues. The V gene end was trimmed by 6 bases and the J gene end by 6 bases; junction bases not matched to a gene: 8. The CDR3 sequence: CASRPPGQGAHGYTF. CDR3 nucleotides: TGTGCCAGCAGACCCCCGGGACAGGGGGCTCATGGCTACACCTTC.

The gene calls are TRBV6-6 and TRBJ1-5; 7 nucleotides line up with TRBD1. The junction had 8 bases not matched to a gene; V was cut back by 6 bases and J by 0 bases. The CDR3 length is 16 residues. From germline, CDR1 is MNHNY and CDR2 SVGAGI (reference sequence). CDR3 loop: CASRSRDSSSNQPQHF. CDR3 coding DNA: TGTGCCAGCAGATCCCGGGACAGCAGTAGCAATCAGCCCCAGCATTTT.

The genes are TRBV12-5 and TRBJ2-2, with unresolved D. This CDR3 is built from 15 residues. The V and J ends lost 6 bases and 1 base respectively, with 12 bases between them. Germline lookup yields CDR1 LGHNT and CDR2 FRNRAP. CDR3 coding DNA: TGTGCTAGTGGCCGACTTACCGGGAACACCGGGGAGCTGTTTTTT. Amino acid sequence: CASGRLTGNTGELFF.

The chain uses TRBV7-9 and TRBJ1-4; D call uncertain. Trimming pared 1 base from V and 1 base from J, leaving 10 bases between. This CDR3 has 16 amino acids. The germline gives CDR1 SEHNR, CDR2 FQNEAQ (reference sequence). This chain's CDR3 is CASSLELTGTNEKLFF. As DNA, the CDR3 is TGTGCCAGCAGCTTAGAGCTTACGGGAACTAATGAAAAACTGTTTTTT.

This chain uses TRBV11-1 with TRBJ2-7; D perhaps matches TRBD1 (5 bases). The germline V gene has CDR1 SGHAT and CDR2 FQDESV (reference sequence). The V end was cut by 4 bases, the J end by 1 base, with 14 bases between. This CDR3 is built from 15 residues. The CDR3 bases are TGTGCCAGCAGCTCCCCCCGTGCAGGGTCCTACGAGCAGTACTTC. Translating gives CASSSPRAGSYEQYF.

This chain joins TRBV7-6 and TRBJ2-4; D possibly corresponds to TRBD1 (6 bases). The germline V gene has CDR1 SGHVS and CDR2 FNYEAQ. The CDR3 runs 13 residues. V lost 5 bases and J 8 bases, leaving 13 bases between the germline ends. The chain's CDR3 is CASSLGPGDIQYF. The CDR3 bases are TGTGCCAGCAGCCTCGGCCCAGGGGACATTCAGTACTTC.

This clonotype has a handful of counts. The chain combines TRBV11-2 with TRBJ2-5; TRBD2 agrees at 11 bases. The V and J ends lost 3 bases and 4 bases, in that order; junction bases with no gene match: 10. CDR1 SGHAT and CDR2 FQNNGV come from the germline V gene. This CDR3 is 17 amino acids long. CDR3 in DNA: TGTGCCAGCAGCTTGGGACTAGCGGACCCAGAAGGAGAGACCCAGTACTTC. Amino acid sequence: CASSLGLADPEGETQYF.

V gene TRBV27 combines with J gene TRBJ1-1, with 7 bases that match TRBD1. Germline V gene data show CDR1 as MNHEY and CDR2 as SMNVEV (reference sequence). With 5 bases clipped from V and 0 bases from J, the junction kept 9 bases outside the gene matches. The CDR3 extends over 16 amino acids. The CDR3 bases are TGTGCCAGCAGTCCCCATACAGGGGCCATGAACACTGAAGCTTTCTTT. Encoded protein: CASSPHTGAMNTEAFF.

The rearrangement links TRBV4-1 to TRBJ2-3; a possible D gene is TRBD1 (5 bases). This CDR3 region has 15 residues. Germline V gene sequence: CDR1 MGHRA, CDR2 YSYEKL. The V and J ends lost 2 bases and 4 bases respectively, with 13 bases between them. The CDR3 coding sequence is TGCGCCAGCAGCCAACCCCAATTAGGGGCAGATACGCAGTATTTT. The encoded protein is CASSQPQLGADTQYF.

This chain joins TRBV4-2 and TRBJ1-5; D is ambiguous. Germline V gives CDR1 LGHNA, CDR2 YNFKEQ. The germline V and J ends were trimmed by 4 bases and 2 bases, with 15 bases remaining between them. The CDR3 totals 16 residues. The CDR3 spells CASSPEIRVRNQPQHF. In DNA form, the CDR3 reads TGTGCCAGCAGCCCCGAGATTAGAGTACGCAATCAGCCCCAGCATTTT.

The table lists this clonotype with a few counts. The rearrangement links TRBV15 to TRBJ2-1; a possible D gene is TRBD1 (5 bases). In germline, CDR1 is LNHNV, CDR2 YYDKDF (reference sequence). CDR3 length: 16 residues. The V end was cut by 0 bases, the J end by 6 bases, with 15 bases between. In DNA form, the CDR3 reads TGTGCCACCAGCAGAGAAGGTACCAGGGTCGGCAATGAGCAGTTCTTC. Protein: CATSREGTRVGNEQFF.

This clonotype was seen more than once but under ten times. The chain combines TRBV7-6 with TRBJ2-1; TRBD2 is a possible D gene (5 bases). V dropped 1 base and J dropped 2 bases, with 9 bases sitting between them. The V gene's germline CDR1 is SGHVS and CDR2 FNYEAQ. CDR3 length equals 15 residues. In DNA, the CDR3 is TGTGCCAGCAGCTTAGGGCCGGGAACCTACAATGAGCAGTTCTTC. This gives the protein CASSLGPGTYNEQFF.

This clonotype has more than one count but fewer than ten. The chain links TRBV7-6 to TRBJ2-3, with TRBD1 matching 7 bases. Germline CDR1 and CDR2: SGHVS and FNYEAQ. The CDR3 runs 16 residues. Trimming took 2 bases from V and 4 from J; bases not matched to a gene: 9. The CDR3 sequence: CASSLYVGQLSDTQYF. The CDR3 DNA follows: TGTGCCAGCAGCTTATATGTGGGACAGTTGTCAGATACGCAGTATTTT.

This chain links TRBV27 with TRBJ2-1, with no clear D. Germline assignment: CDR1 MNHEY and CDR2 SMNVEV (reference sequence). Between the trimmed V and J ends, which lost 3 bases and 10 bases, there was a span of 7 bases. The CDR3 spans 11 residues. CDR3 amino acids: CASSLFREQFF. CDR3 bases: TGTGCCAGCAGTTTGTTTCGGGAGCAGTTCTTC.

V and J are TRBV20-1 and TRBJ1-5, with 11 bases fitting TRBD1. The trim removed 3 bases at V and 0 bases at J, leaving 7 bases unmatched. CDR3 size: 17 residues. Germline CDR1 DFQATT, CDR2 SNEGSKA (reference sequence). CDR3 protein: CSASVGQGANSNQPQHF. CDR3 bases: TGCAGTGCTAGTGTAGGACAGGGGGCGAATAGCAATCAGCCCCAGCATTTT.

The chain recombines TRBV7-9 with TRBJ2-3, with D possibly TRBD1 on 5 matching bases. CDR3 length: 17 residues. Trimming took 4 bases from V and 0 from J, leaving 17 bases between them. Germline V CDR1 and CDR2: SEHNR, FQNEAQ (reference sequence). The CDR3 DNA follows: TGTGCCAGCAGCTCCCAACAGGACCCCATTAGCACAGATACGCAGTATTTT. Protein: CASSSQQDPISTDTQYF.

This clonotype has a count of ten or more. The gene calls are TRBV6-1 and TRBJ2-2; D call uncertain. The germline gives CDR1 MNHNS, CDR2 SASEGT. The CDR3 totals 13 residues. V was pared by 6 bases and J by 5 bases, with 10 bases between. The CDR3, as DNA: TGTGCCAGCAGCCCCGCCGGGACCGGGGAGCTGTTTTTT. It codes for CASSPAGTGELFF.